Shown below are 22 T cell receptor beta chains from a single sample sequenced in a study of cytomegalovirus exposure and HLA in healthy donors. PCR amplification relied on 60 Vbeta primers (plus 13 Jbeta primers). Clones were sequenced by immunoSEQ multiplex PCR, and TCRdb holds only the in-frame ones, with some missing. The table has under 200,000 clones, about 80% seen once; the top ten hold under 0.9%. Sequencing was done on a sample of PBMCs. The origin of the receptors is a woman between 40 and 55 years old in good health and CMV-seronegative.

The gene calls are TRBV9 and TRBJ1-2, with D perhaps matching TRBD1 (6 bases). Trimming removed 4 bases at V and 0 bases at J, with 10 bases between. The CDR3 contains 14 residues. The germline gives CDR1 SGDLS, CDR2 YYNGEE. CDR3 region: CASSPTGSNYGYTF. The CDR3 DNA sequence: TGTGCCAGCAGCCCGACAGGATCTAACTATGGCTACACCTTC.

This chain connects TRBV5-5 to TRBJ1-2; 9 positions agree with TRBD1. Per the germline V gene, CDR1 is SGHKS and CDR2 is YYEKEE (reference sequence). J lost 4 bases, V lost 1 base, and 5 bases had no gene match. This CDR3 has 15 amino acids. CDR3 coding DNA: TGTGCCAGCAGCTTGTTGGGACAGGGAAGCTATGGCTACACCTTC. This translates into CASSLLGQGSYGYTF. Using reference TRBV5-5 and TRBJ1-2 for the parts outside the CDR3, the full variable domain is DAGVTQSPTHLIKTRGQQVTLRCSPISGHKSVSWYQQVLGQGPQFIFQYYEKEERGRGNFPDRFSARQFPNYSSELNVNALLLGDSALYLCASSLLGQGSYGYTFGSGTRLTVV.

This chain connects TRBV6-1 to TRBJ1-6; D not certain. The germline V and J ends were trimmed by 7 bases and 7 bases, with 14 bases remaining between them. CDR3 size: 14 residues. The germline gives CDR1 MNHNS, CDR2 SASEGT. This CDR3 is CASIVSSPNSPLHF. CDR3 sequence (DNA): TGTGCCAGCATAGTTAGCAGTCCGAATTCACCCCTCCACTTT.

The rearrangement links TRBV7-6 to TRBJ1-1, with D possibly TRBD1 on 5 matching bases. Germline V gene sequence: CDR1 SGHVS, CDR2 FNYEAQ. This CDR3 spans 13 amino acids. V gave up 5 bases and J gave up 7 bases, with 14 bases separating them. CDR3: CASSPRSQGEAFF. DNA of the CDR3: TGTGCCAGCAGCCCCCGGAGCCAGGGTGAAGCTTTCTTT.

CDR3 DNA sequence: TGTGCCAGCACGCAAGACCCTAGCGGGGCGAACACCGGGGAGCTGTTTTTT. Amino acid sequence: CASTQDPSGANTGELFF. The rearrangement links TRBV4-2 to TRBJ2-2; TRBD2 agrees at 9 bases. The CDR3 has 17 residues. The junction had 9 bases not matched to a gene; V was cut back by 7 bases and J by 0 bases. The germline gives CDR1 LGHNA, CDR2 YNFKEQ.

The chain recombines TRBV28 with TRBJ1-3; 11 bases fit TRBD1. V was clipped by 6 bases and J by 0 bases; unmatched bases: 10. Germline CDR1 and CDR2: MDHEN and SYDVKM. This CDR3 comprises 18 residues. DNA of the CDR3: TGTGCCAGCAGCCCTCTGGGACAGGGGGTTAGCTCTGGAAACACCATATATTTT. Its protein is CASSPLGQGVSSGNTIYF.

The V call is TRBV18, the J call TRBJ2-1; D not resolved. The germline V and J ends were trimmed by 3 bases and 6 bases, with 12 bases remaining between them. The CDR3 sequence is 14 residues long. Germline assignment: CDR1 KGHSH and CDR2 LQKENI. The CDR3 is CASSPPKWPNEQFF. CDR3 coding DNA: TGTGCCAGCTCACCGCCAAAGTGGCCCAATGAGCAGTTCTTC.

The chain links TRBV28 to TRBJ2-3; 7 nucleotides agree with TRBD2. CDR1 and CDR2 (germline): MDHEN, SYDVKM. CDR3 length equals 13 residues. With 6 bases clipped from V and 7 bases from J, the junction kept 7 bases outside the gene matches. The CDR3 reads CASRERDLYTQYF. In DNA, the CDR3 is TGTGCCAGCAGAGAGCGGGACTTATATACGCAGTATTTT. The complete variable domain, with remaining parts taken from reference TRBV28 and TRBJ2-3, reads DVKVTQSSRYLVKRTGEKVFLECVQDMDHENMFWYRQDPGLGLRLIYFSYDVKMKEKGDIPEGYSVSREKKERFSLILESASTNQTSMYLCASRERDLYTQYFGPGTRLTVL.

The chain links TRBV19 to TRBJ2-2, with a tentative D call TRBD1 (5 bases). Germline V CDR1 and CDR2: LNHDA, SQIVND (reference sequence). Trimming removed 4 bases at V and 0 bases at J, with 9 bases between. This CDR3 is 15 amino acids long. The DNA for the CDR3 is TGTGCCAGTAGTAAAGGGGCGGCGAACACCGGGGAGCTGTTTTTT. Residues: CASSKGAANTGELFF.

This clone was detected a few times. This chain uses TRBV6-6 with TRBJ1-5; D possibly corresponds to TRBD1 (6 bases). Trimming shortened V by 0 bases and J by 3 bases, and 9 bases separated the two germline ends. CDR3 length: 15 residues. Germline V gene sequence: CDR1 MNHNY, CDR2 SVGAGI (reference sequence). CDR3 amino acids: CASSYSTGPNQPQHF. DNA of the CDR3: TGTGCCAGCAGTTACTCGACAGGACCCAATCAGCCCCAGCATTTT.

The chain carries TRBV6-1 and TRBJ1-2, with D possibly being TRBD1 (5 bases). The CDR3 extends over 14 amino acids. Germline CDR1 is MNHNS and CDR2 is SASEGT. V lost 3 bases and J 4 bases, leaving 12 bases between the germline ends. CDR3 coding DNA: TGTGCCAGCAGTGAGTCTCGGGGGACCTATGGCTACACCTTC. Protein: CASSESRGTYGYTF.

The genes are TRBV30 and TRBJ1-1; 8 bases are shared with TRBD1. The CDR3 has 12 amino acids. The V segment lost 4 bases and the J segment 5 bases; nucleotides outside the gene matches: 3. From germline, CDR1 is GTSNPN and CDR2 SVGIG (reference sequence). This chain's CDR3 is CAWTGGSTEAFF. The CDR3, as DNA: TGTGCCTGGACAGGGGGCTCGACTGAAGCTTTCTTT.

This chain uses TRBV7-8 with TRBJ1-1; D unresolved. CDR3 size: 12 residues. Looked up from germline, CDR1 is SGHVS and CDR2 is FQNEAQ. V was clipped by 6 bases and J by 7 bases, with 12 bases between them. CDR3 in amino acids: CASSLARGEAFF. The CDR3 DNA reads TGTGCCAGCAGTTTGGCACGGGGTGAAGCTTTCTTT.

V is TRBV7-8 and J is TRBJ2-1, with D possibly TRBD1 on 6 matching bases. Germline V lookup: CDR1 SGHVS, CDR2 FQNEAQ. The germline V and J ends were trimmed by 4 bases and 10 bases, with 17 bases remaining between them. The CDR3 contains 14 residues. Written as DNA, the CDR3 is TGTGCCAGCAGCTACGGGCGGACAGTGCGCGAGCAGTTCTTC. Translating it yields CASSYGRTVREQFF.

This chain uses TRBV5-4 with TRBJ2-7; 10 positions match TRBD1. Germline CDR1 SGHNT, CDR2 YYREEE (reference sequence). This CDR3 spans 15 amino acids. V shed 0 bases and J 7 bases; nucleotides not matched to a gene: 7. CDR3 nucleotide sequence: TGTGCCAGCAGCTTGGGAGGACAGGGGGATCGGGAGCAGTACTTC. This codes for CASSLGGQGDREQYF.

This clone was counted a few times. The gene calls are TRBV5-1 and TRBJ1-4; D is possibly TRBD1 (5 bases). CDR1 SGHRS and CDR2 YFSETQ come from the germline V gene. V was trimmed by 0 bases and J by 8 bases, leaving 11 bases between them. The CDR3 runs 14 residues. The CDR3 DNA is TGCGCCAGCAGCTTGGGGAGGGGAAGAGAAAAACTGTTTTTT. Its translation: CASSLGRGREKLFF.

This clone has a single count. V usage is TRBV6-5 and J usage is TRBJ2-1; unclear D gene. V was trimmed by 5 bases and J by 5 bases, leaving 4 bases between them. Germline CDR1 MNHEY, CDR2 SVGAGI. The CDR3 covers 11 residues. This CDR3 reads CASSLHNEQFF. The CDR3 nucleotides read TGTGCCAGCAGTCTCCACAATGAGCAGTTCTTC.

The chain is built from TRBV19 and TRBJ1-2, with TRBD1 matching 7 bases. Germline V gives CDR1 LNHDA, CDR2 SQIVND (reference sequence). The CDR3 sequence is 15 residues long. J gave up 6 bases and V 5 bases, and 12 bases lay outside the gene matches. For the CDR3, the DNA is TGTGCCAGTAGTCCCGGGACAACCGACAGGGATGGCTACACCTTC. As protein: CASSPGTTDRDGYTF.

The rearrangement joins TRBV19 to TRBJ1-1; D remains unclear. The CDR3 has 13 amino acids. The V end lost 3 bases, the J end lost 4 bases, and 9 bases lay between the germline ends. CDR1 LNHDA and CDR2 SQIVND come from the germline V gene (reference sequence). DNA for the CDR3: TGTGCCAGTAGTATTAAGACGGGCACTGAAGCTTTCTTT. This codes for CASSIKTGTEAFF.

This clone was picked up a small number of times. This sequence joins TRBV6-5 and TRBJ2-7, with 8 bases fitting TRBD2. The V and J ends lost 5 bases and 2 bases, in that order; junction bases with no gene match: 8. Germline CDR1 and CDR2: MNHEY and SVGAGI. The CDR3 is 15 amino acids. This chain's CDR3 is CASSPSGSGAYEQYF. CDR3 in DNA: TGTGCCAGCAGTCCCAGCGGGAGTGGAGCCTACGAGCAGTACTTC.

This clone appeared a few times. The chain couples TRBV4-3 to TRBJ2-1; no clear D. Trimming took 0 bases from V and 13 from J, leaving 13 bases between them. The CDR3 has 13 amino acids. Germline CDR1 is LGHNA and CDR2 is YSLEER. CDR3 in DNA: TGCGCCAGCAGCCAAGATAAACTTACTAATCAGTTCTTC. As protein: CASSQDKLTNQFF.

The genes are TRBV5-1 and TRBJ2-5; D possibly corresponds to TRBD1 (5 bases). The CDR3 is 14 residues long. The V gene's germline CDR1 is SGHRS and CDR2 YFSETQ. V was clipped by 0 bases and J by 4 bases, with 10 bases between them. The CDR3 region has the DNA TGCGCCAGCAGCTTGGAGGGGCAGGGAGAGACCCAGTACTTC. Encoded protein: CASSLEGQGETQYF.